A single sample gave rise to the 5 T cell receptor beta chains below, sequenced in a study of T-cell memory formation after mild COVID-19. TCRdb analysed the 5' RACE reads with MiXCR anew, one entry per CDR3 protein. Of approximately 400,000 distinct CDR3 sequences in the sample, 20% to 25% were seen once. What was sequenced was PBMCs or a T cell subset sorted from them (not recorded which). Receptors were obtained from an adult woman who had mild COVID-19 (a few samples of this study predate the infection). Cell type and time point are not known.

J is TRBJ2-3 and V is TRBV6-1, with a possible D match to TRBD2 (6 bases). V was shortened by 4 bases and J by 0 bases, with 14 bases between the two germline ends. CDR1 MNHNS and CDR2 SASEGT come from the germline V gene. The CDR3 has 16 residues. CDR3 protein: CASSGPAGLSTDTQYF. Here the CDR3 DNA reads TGTGCCAGCAGTGGTCCAGCGGGCCTAAGCACAGATACGCAGTATTTT.

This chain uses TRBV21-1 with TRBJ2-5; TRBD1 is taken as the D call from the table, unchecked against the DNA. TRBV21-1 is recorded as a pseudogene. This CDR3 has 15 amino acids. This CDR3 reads CASSPRRTGEETQYF. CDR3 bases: TGTGCCAGCAGCCCAAGGCGGACAGGGGAAGAGACCCAGTACTTC.

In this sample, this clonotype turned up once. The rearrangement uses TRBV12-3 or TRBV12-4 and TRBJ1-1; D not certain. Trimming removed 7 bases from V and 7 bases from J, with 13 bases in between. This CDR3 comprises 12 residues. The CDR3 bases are TGTGCCAGCACCCACTCCCGGGTTGAAGCTTTCTTT. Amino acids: CASTHSRVEAFF.

The CDR3 DNA sequence: TGTGCCAGCTACCGGGACGACACCAAAGCTTTCTTT. Translation: CASYRDDTKAFF. This chain links TRBV27 with TRBJ1-1, with D tentatively TRBD1 (5 bases). Trimming removed 8 bases from V and 9 bases from J, with 16 bases in between. The CDR3 has 12 residues. Germline assignment: CDR1 MNHEY and CDR2 SMNVEV (reference sequence).

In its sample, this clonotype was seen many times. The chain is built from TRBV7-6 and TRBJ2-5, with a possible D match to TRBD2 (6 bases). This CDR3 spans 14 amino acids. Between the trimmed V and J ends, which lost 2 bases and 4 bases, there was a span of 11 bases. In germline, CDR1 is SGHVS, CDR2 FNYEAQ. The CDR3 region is CASSLTGVGETQYF. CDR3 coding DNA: TGTGCCAGCAGCTTAACGGGAGTTGGAGAGACCCAGTACTTC.